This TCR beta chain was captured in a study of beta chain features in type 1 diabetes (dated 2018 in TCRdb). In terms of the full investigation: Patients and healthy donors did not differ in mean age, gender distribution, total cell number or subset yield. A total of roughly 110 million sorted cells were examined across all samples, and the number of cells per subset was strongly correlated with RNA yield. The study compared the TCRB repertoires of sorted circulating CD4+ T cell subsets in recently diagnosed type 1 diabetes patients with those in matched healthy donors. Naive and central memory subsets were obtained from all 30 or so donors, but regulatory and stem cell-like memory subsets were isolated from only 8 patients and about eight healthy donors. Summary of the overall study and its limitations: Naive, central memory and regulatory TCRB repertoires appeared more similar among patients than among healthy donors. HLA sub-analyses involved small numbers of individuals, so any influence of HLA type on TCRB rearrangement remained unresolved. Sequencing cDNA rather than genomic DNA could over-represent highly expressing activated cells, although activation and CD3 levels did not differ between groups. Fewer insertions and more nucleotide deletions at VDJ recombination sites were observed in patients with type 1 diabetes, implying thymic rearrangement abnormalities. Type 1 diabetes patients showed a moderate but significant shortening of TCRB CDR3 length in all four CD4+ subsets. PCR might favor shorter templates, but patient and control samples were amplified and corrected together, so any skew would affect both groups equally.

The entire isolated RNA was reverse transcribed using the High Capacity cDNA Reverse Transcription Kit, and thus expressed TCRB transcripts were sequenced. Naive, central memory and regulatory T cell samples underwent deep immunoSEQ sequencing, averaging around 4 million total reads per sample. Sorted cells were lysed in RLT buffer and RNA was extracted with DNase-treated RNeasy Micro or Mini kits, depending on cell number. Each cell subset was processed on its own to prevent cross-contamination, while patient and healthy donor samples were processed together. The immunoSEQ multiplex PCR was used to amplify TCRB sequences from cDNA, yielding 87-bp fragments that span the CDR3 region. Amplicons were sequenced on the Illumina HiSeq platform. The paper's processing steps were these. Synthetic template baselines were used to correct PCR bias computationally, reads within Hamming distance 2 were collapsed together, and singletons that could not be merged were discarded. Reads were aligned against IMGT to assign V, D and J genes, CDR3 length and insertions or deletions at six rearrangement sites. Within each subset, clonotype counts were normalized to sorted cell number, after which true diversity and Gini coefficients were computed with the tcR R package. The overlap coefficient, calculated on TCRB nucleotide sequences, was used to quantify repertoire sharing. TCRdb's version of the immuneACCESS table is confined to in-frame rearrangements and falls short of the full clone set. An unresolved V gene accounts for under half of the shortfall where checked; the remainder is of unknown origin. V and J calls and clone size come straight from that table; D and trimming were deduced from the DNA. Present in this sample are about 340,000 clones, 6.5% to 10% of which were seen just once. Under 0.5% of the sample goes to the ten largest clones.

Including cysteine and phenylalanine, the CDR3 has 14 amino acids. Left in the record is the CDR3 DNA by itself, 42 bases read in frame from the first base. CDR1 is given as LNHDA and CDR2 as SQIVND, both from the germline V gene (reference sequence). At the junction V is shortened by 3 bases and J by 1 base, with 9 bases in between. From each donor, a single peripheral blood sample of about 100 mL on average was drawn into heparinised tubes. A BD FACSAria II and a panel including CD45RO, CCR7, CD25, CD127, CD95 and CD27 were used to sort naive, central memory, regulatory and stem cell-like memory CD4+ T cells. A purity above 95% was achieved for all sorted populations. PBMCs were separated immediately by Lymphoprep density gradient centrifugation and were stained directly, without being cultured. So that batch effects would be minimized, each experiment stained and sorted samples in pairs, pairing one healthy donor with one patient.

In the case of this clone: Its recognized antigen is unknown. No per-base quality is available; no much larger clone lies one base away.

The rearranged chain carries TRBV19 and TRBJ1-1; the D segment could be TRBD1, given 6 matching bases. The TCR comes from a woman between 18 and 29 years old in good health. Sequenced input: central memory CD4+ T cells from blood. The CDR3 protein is CASSIPDRNTEAFF. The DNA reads TGTGCCAGTAGTATCCCGGACAGGAACACTGAAGCTTTCTTT.